The 29 T cell receptor beta chains in this list originate from one sample, sequenced in a study of Tregs in tolerant kidney transplant recipients. The protocol was immunoSEQ multiplex PCR, while the TCRdb copy is restricted to in-frame clones and leaves out a portion. Of over 50,000 clones in the sample, around 83% were seen once. The sample taken for sequencing was CD4+ T cells from blood. Source of these receptors: a human donor in good health.

V is TRBV30 and J is TRBJ2-1; the D call may be TRBD1 or TRBD2 (5 bases each). Trimming cost V 3 bases and J 5 bases, with 17 bases left between them. This CDR3 region has 15 residues. The germline CDR1 and CDR2 sequences are GTSNPN and SVGIG (reference sequence). The CDR3 nucleotides read TGTGCCTGGAGCGCCGGGACCGGGCCGGACAATGAGCAGTTCTTC. Amino acids: CAWSAGTGPDNEQFF.

The chain combines TRBV5-4 with TRBJ2-3; D is possibly TRBD2 (5 bases). Trimming removed 4 bases at V and 4 bases at J, with 16 bases between. This CDR3 region has 15 residues. Germline CDR1 is SGHNT and CDR2 is YYREEE (reference sequence). This CDR3 is CASSTDSESPDTQYF. DNA for the CDR3: TGTGCCAGCAGCACAGATAGCGAATCCCCAGATACGCAGTATTTT.

V is TRBV6-4 and J is TRBJ1-1; D gene uncertain. The germline gives CDR1 MRHNA, CDR2 SNTAGT. The CDR3 totals 13 residues. Trimming removed 6 bases at V and 3 bases at J, with 11 bases between. The DNA for the CDR3 is TGTGCCAGCAGCAGATATAAAGACACTGAAGCTTTCTTT. Encoded protein: CASSRYKDTEAFF.

The chain recombines TRBV6-6 with TRBJ2-3, with 16 bases lining up with TRBD2. The junction had 3 bases not matched to a gene; V was cut back by 6 bases and J by 6 bases. The CDR3 has 15 amino acids. CDR1 and CDR2 (germline): MNHNY, SVGAGI (reference sequence). The chain's CDR3 is CASRLGLAGGDTQYF. For the CDR3, the DNA is TGTGCCAGCAGACTGGGACTAGCGGGGGGGGATACGCAGTATTTT.

This chain links TRBV9 with TRBJ2-7; D gene ambiguous. The CDR3 extends over 16 amino acids. Germline assignment: CDR1 SGDLS and CDR2 YYNGEE. V was cut by 4 bases and J by 3 bases, with 20 bases left in between. The CDR3 loop is CASSLLGTNSFYEQYF. CDR3 coding DNA: TGTGCCAGCAGCCTCCTCGGAACCAATTCCTTCTACGAGCAGTACTTC.

This chain links TRBV7-8 with TRBJ2-1, with 10 bases matching TRBD2. Germline V gene sequence: CDR1 SGHVS, CDR2 FQNEAQ. The junction had 9 bases not matched to a gene; V was cut back by 4 bases and J by 9 bases. The CDR3 runs to 15 residues. This CDR3 reads CASSSPGLAYSEQFF. CDR3 coding DNA: TGTGCCAGCAGCTCCCCGGGACTAGCGTACTCTGAGCAGTTCTTC.

The genes are TRBV6-6 and TRBJ2-7; 8 nucleotides line up with TRBD1. V was clipped by 9 bases and J by 1 base; unmatched bases: 5. CDR1 MNHNY and CDR2 SVGAGI come from the germline V gene (reference sequence). CDR3 size: 13 residues. As DNA, the CDR3 is TGTGCCAGTAGCCAGGGGGCATCCTACGAGCAGTACTTC. Protein product: CASSQGASYEQYF.

The V gene is TRBV7-2, the J gene TRBJ1-1; 8 bases line up with TRBD1. V lost 5 bases to trimming and J lost 1 base; unmatched junction nucleotides: 3. CDR1 and CDR2 from the germline V gene are SGHTA and FQGNSA. The CDR3 is made up of 14 amino acids. CDR3 region: CASSPGGQNTEAFF. CDR3 nucleotides: TGTGCCAGCAGCCCAGGGGGCCAGAACACTGAAGCTTTCTTT.

The gene calls are TRBV19 and TRBJ2-7, with a weak D call TRBD1 (5 bases). Trimming pared 6 bases from V and 3 bases from J, leaving 18 bases between. This CDR3 contains 15 residues. In germline, CDR1 is LNHDA, CDR2 SQIVND (reference sequence). This CDR3 is CASSRALDLGYEQYF. The CDR3 DNA reads TGTGCCAGTAGCAGGGCACTGGACCTAGGCTACGAGCAGTACTTC.

For this clone: The identical CDR3 is also encoded by other nucleotide sequences in the sample. The chain combines TRBV5-4 with TRBJ2-7; D is undetermined. Germline V lookup: CDR1 SGHNT, CDR2 YYREEE (reference sequence). The CDR3 contains 11 residues. Trimming took off 5 bases at V and 6 bases at J, with 9 bases between the two ends. The CDR3 reads CASSLSGEQYF. For the CDR3, the DNA is TGTGCCAGCAGTCTGTCCGGCGAGCAGTACTTC.

The chain employs TRBV7-9 and TRBJ1-5, with 8 bases identical to TRBD1. Germline-derived CDR1 and CDR2 are SEHNR and FQNEAQ (reference sequence). With V trimmed by 3 bases and J by 7 bases, 5 bases remained unmatched. This CDR3 contains 14 residues. The CDR3 nucleotides read TGTGCCAGCAGCTTCGGACAGGGAAGGCAGCCCCAGCATTTT. Protein product: CASSFGQGRQPQHF.

This clone was seen just once. The rearrangement uses TRBV2 and TRBJ2-5; no clear D. CDR1 is SNHLY, CDR2 FYNNEI, per germline. Trimming shortened V by 6 bases and J by 5 bases, and 16 bases separated the two germline ends. This CDR3 is 14 amino acids long. CDR3 protein: CASRSAAPWETQYF. The DNA for the CDR3 is TGTGCCAGCAGGTCGGCGGCACCTTGGGAGACCCAGTACTTC.

The chain couples TRBV19 to TRBJ1-5; no firm D call. V dropped 2 bases and J dropped 3 bases, with 11 bases sitting between them. The CDR3 has 15 amino acids. Germline assignment: CDR1 LNHDA and CDR2 SQIVND (reference sequence). The CDR3 nucleotides read TGTGCCAGTAGTATACGGTGGAACACCAATCAGCCCCAGCATTTT. This codes for CASSIRWNTNQPQHF. Full variable domain (outside the CDR3, taken from reference TRBV19 and TRBJ1-5): DGGITQSPKYLFRKEGQNVTLSCEQNLNHDAMYWYRQDPGQGLRLIYYSQIVNDFQKGDIAEGYSVSREKKESFPLTVTSAQKNPTAFYLCASSIRWNTNQPQHFGDGTRLSIL.

The chain carries TRBV27 and TRBJ1-2; maybe TRBD1 (6 bases). The ends were cut back, 6 bases at V and 2 bases at J, with 10 bases in the middle. Germline CDR1 MNHEY, CDR2 SMNVEV (reference sequence). This CDR3 spans 13 amino acids. The CDR3 loop reads CASSDRPNYGYTF. DNA of the CDR3: TGTGCCAGCAGCGACAGGCCCAACTATGGCTACACCTTC.

In this sample, this clone turned up a few times. This chain links TRBV5-1 with TRBJ1-1; 9 nucleotides match TRBD1. CDR3 length equals 14 residues. V lost 0 bases, J lost 7 bases, and 4 bases stayed unmatched. Germline CDR1 reads SGHRS; CDR2 reads YFSETQ. The CDR3 DNA sequence: TGCGCCAGCAGCTTGGGGACAGGGGAAGGTGAAGCTTTCTTT. Protein product: CASSLGTGEGEAFF.

J is TRBJ2-3 and V is TRBV11-2, with TRBD2 identical over 7 bases. There are 14 residues in the CDR3. CDR1 and CDR2 (germline): SGHAT, FQNNGV. Trimming cost V 6 bases and J 0 bases; bases outside gene matches: 3. The CDR3 DNA sequence: TGTGCCAGCAGATCTAGCGGAAGCACAGATACGCAGTATTTT. Protein product: CASRSSGSTDTQYF.

The chain recombines TRBV15 with TRBJ1-1; D remains unclear. V lost 0 bases to trimming and J lost 4 bases, with 9 bases between them. This CDR3 has 14 amino acids. Germline V lookup: CDR1 LNHNV, CDR2 YYDKDF (reference sequence). This CDR3 reads CATSRDGRSTEAFF. In nucleotides, the CDR3 is TGTGCCACCAGCAGAGATGGTAGGAGCACTGAAGCTTTCTTT.

The chain recombines TRBV5-1 with TRBJ2-5; 7 bases align to TRBD1. With V trimmed by 5 bases and J by 3 bases, 4 bases remained unmatched. This CDR3 has 13 residues. The germline gives CDR1 SGHRS, CDR2 YFSETQ. DNA for the CDR3: TGCGCCAGCAGGCCCGGGACAGAAGAGACCCAGTACTTC. Amino acid sequence: CASRPGTEETQYF.

In its sample, this clone was seen a few times. The chain recombines TRBV4-1 with TRBJ1-2, with 7 positions matching TRBD1. The CDR3 extends over 16 amino acids. The V gene's germline CDR1 is MGHRA and CDR2 YSYEKL. After removal of 2 bases from V and 2 bases from J, the junction contained 8 bases not matched to a gene. The CDR3 here is CASSQPAQGRNYGYTF. The CDR3 DNA is TGCGCCAGCAGCCAACCCGCACAGGGGAGAAACTATGGCTACACCTTC.

The chain is built from TRBV4-3 and TRBJ2-7; 11 nucleotides match TRBD2. V shed 4 bases and J 3 bases; nucleotides not matched to a gene: 11. Germline V gives CDR1 LGHNA, CDR2 YSLEER. The CDR3 consists of 17 residues. The CDR3 is CASSPRGLAGGFYEQYF. The CDR3 nucleotides read TGCGCCAGCAGCCCCCGAGGGCTAGCGGGAGGATTCTACGAGCAGTACTTC.

The CDR3 nucleotides are TGTGCCAGCAGCCACCGGGACAGGGTACCTGAAGCTTTCTTT. Translating it yields CASSHRDRVPEAFF. The chain links TRBV14 to TRBJ1-1; 9 bases match TRBD1. The V gene end was trimmed by 3 bases and the J gene end by 6 bases; junction bases not matched to a gene: 5. The CDR3 runs 14 residues. CDR1 and CDR2 (germline): SGHDN, FVKESK.

The rearrangement joins TRBV11-2 to TRBJ1-2; 7 nucleotides match TRBD1. Germline loops: CDR1 SGHAT, CDR2 FQNNGV. The CDR3 contains 15 residues. Trimming removed 6 bases from V and 7 bases from J; junction bases left unmatched: 14. The CDR3 nucleotides read TGTGCCAGCAGGAGCGGACTTAGGGGGCGCCCTGGCTACACCTTC. It specifies CASRSGLRGRPGYTF.

This clone was seen only a few times. The V call is TRBV5-4, the J call TRBJ1-1, with D uncertain. Looked up from germline, CDR1 is SGHNT and CDR2 is YYREEE (reference sequence). The CDR3 covers 13 residues. Trimming left V 4 bases short and J 7 bases short, with 14 bases between. The CDR3: CASSRDGLGEAFF. Written as DNA, the CDR3 is TGTGCCAGCAGCCGGGATGGCCTAGGTGAAGCTTTCTTT.

This chain connects TRBV19 to TRBJ2-7; 7 bases map to TRBD2. Germline assignment: CDR1 LNHDA and CDR2 SQIVND (reference sequence). J gave up 3 bases and V 7 bases, and 0 bases lay outside the gene matches. The CDR3 has 11 amino acids. The CDR3 is CASTGGYEQYF. The DNA of the CDR3 is TGTGCCAGTACGGGGGGCTACGAGCAGTACTTC.

As DNA, the CDR3 is TGCGCCAGCAGAGAAACCGGGACTAGCGGGAGGAATGAGCAGTTCTTC. Translated: CASRETGTSGRNEQFF. This chain connects TRBV5-1 to TRBJ2-1, with TRBD2 matching 15 bases. Germline-derived CDR1 and CDR2 are SGHRS and YFSETQ. The CDR3 totals 16 residues. Trimming removed 5 bases from V and 7 bases from J; junction bases left unmatched: 7.

V gene TRBV6-1 combines with J gene TRBJ2-7; TRBD1 agrees at 9 bases. With V trimmed by 6 bases and J by 1 base, 4 bases remained unmatched. Germline values: CDR1 MNHNS, CDR2 SASEGT. This CDR3 has 14 amino acids. The CDR3 DNA reads as TGTGCCAGCAGCAGGGACAGGGTTTCCTACGAGCAGTACTTC. As protein: CASSRDRVSYEQYF.

The gene calls are TRBV4-3 and TRBJ2-5; D ambiguous. Germline CDR1 LGHNA, CDR2 YSLEER. V was shortened by 1 base and J by 0 bases, with 12 bases between the two germline ends. The length of the CDR3 is 16 residues. This CDR3 reads CASSQGLWQNQETQYF. CDR3 coding DNA: TGCGCCAGCAGCCAAGGGCTGTGGCAGAACCAAGAGACCCAGTACTTC.

The chain links TRBV2 to TRBJ2-7; 9 bases align to TRBD1. The germline V gene encodes CDR1 SNHLY and CDR2 FYNNEI. The trim removed 10 bases at V and 7 bases at J, leaving 14 bases unmatched. The CDR3 runs to 14 residues. The CDR3 bases are TGTGCCAACCGATGGCCGGGACAGGGTGGGGAGCAGTACTTC. As protein: CANRWPGQGGEQYF.

This chain joins TRBV5-5 and TRBJ2-7; perhaps D is TRBD1 or TRBD2 (5 bases each). The germline gives CDR1 SGHKS, CDR2 YYEKEE (reference sequence). The CDR3 consists of 16 residues. Trimming took 6 bases from V and 0 from J, leaving 19 bases between them. The CDR3 here is CASILGVGHSSYEQYF. The CDR3 DNA sequence: TGTGCCAGCATCCTGGGGGTCGGGCACAGCTCCTACGAGCAGTACTTC.